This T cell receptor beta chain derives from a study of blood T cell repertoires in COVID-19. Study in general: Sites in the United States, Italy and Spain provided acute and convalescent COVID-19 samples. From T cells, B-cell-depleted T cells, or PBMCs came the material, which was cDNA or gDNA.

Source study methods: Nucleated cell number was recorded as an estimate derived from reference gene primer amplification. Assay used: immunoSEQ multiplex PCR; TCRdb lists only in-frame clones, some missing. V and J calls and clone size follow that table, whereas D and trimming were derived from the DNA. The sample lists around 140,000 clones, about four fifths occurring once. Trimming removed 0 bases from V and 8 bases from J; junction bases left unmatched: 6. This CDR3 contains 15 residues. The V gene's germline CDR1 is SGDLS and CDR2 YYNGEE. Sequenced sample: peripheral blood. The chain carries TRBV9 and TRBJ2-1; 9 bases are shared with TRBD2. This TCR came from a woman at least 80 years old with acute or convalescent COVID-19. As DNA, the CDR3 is TGTGCCAGCAGCGTAGTGCCTAGCGGGGTCGATGAGCAGTTCTTC. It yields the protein CASSVVPSGVDEQFF.